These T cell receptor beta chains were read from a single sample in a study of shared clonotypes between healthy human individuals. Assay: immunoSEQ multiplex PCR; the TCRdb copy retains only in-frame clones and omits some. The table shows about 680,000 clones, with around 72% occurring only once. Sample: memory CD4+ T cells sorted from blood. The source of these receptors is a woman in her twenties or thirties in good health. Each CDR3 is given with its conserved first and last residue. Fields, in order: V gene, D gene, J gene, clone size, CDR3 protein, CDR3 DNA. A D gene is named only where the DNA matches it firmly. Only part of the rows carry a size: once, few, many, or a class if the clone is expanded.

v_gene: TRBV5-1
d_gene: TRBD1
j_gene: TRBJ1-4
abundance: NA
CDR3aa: CASSLTGGVEKLFF
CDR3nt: TGCGCCAGCAGCTTAACAGGGGGCGTTGAAAAACTGTTTTTT

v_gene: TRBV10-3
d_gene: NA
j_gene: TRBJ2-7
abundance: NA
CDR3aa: CAISDSNAAYEQYF
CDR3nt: TGTGCCATCAGTGATTCCAATGCGGCCTACGAGCAGTACTTC

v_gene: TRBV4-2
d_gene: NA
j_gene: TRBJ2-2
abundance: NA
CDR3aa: CASSQDASASYTGELFF
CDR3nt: TGTGCCAGCAGCCAAGATGCGTCAGCCTCCTACACCGGGGAGCTGTTTTTT

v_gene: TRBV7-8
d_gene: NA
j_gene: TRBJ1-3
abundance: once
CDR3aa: CASSLATRGPGNTIYF
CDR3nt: TGTGCCAGCAGCTTAGCCACCAGGGGCCCTGGAAACACCATATATTTT

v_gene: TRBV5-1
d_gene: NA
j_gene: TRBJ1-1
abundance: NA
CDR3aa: CASSPVLGNTEAFF
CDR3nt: TGCGCCAGCAGCCCTGTCCTGGGGAACACTGAAGCTTTCTTT

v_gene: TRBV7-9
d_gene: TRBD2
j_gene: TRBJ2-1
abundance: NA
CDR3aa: CASSYSSGAYNEQFF
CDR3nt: TGTGCCAGCAGTTACTCTAGCGGGGCTTACAATGAGCAGTTCTTC

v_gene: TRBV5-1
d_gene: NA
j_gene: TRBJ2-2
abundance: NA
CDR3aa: CASSSRGFGITGELFF
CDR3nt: TGCGCCAGCAGTTCAAGGGGTTTCGGGATAACCGGGGAGCTGTTTTTT

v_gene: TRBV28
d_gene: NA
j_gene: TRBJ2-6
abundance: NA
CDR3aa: CASSPSTGIGSSFSGANVLTF
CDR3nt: TGTGCCAGCAGCCCCTCTACCGGTATTGGGAGTAGTTTCTCTGGGGCCAACGTCCTGACTTTC

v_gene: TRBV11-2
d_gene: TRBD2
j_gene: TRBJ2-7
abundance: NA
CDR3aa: CASSLYTSGSTYEQYF
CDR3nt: TGTGCCAGCAGCTTATATACTAGCGGGAGTACGTACGAGCAGTACTTC

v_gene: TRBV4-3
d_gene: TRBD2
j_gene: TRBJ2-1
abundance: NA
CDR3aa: CASRREESYNEQFF
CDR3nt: TGCGCCAGCAGACGGGAGGAGTCCTACAATGAGCAGTTCTTC

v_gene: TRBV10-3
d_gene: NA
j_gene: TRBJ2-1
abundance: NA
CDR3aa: CAISERGGEQFF
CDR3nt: TGTGCCATCAGTGAAAGGGGAGGCGAGCAGTTCTTC

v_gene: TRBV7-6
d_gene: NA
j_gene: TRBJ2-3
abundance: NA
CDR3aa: CASSAYKDTQYF
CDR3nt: TGTGCCAGCAGCGCCTACAAAGATACGCAGTATTTT